This TCR beta chain was observed in a study of OX40 agonist ivuxolimab in advanced cancers. Study context: Subjects had a mean age of about 57 years, with a range of 23 to 79; less than 90% were male.

CDR3 length equals 16 residues. CDR1 PRHDT and CDR2 FYEKMQ come from the germline V gene (reference sequence). V lost 3 bases and J lost 0, with 13 bases in between. The protocol was immunoSEQ multiplex PCR, while the TCRdb copy is restricted to in-frame clones and leaves out a portion. The table shows about 57,000 clones, with about 85% occurring only once. Sequencing used CD4+ or CD8+ T cells sorted from blood, obtained in a trial of the OX40 agonist ivuxolimab. The chain links TRBV13 to TRBJ2-3; no reliable D call. The origin of this receptor is an adult with an advanced solid tumor such as melanoma, head and neck, liver or kidney cancer. The CDR3 nucleotides are TGTGCCAGCAGCTTCGGCCGGGCTTCTAGCACAGATACGCAGTATTTT. It specifies CASSFGRASSTDTQYF.